The next 5 T cell receptor beta chains were all read from a single sample in a study of pediatric ulcerative colitis. The rectum was sampled with one to two pinch biopsies at colonoscopy. Data came from immunoSEQ multiplex PCR; TCRdb stores just in-frame clones and leaves some out. The table lists 36,000 or so clones, around three quarters of them singletons. Sequences were obtained from gut tissue. The receptors were sampled from a boy aged 5-17 years with moderate ulcerative colitis.

V and J are TRBV27 and TRBJ2-7; 11 bases are shared with TRBD1. Germline assignment: CDR1 MNHEY and CDR2 SMNVEV (reference sequence). The CDR3 spans 13 residues. The V segment lost 8 bases and the J segment 7 bases; nucleotides outside the gene matches: 7. CDR3 nucleotide sequence: TGTGCCAGCCGCCCTGGGACAGGGGGAGAGCAGTACTTC. It encodes CASRPGTGGEQYF.

J is TRBJ2-1 and V is TRBV30, with 7 bases matching TRBD1. CDR1 is GTSNPN, CDR2 SVGIG, per germline (reference sequence). This CDR3 contains 15 residues. The V segment lost 8 bases and the J segment 6 bases; nucleotides outside the gene matches: 16. In DNA, the CDR3 is TGTGCCCGAGAGATGGACAGGACCTTTGGCAATGAGCAGTTCTTC. Protein: CAREMDRTFGNEQFF.

The V gene is TRBV6-1, the J gene TRBJ1-2, with TRBD1 as a possible D gene (5 bases). V was clipped by 11 bases and J by 8 bases, with 18 bases between them. Germline loops: CDR1 MNHNS, CDR2 SASEGT. The CDR3 has 12 amino acids. The CDR3 DNA is TGTGCCTGCTCAACAGGAGCGGGCGGCTACACCTTC. This gives the protein CACSTGAGGYTF.

This chain joins TRBV6-5 and TRBJ2-7, with D unresolved. CDR1 and CDR2 from the germline V gene are MNHEY and SVGAGI. The V end lost 2 bases, the J end lost 3 bases, and 11 bases lay between the germline ends. The CDR3 extends over 14 amino acids. The CDR3 loop is CASSYGRSGYEQYF. The CDR3 region has the DNA TGTGCCAGCAGTTACGGCCGATCGGGCTACGAGCAGTACTTC.

Details on this clone: Within the sample, other DNA sequences also encode this same CDR3. V gene TRBV5-1 combines with J gene TRBJ2-7; D gene unclear. This CDR3 region has 12 residues. V gave up 2 bases and J gave up 0 bases, with 3 bases separating them. CDR1 SGHRS and CDR2 YFSETQ come from the germline V gene. The CDR3 is CASSLTSYEQYF. The DNA of the CDR3 is TGCGCCAGCAGCTTAACCTCCTACGAGCAGTACTTC. Looking up the rest from reference TRBV5-1 and TRBJ2-7 gives the full variable domain: KAGVTQTPRYLIKTRGQQVTLSCSPISGHRSVSWYQQTPGQGLQFLFEYFSETQRNKGNFPGRFSGRQFSNSRSEMNVSTLELGDSALYLCASSLTSYEQYFGPGTRLTVT.